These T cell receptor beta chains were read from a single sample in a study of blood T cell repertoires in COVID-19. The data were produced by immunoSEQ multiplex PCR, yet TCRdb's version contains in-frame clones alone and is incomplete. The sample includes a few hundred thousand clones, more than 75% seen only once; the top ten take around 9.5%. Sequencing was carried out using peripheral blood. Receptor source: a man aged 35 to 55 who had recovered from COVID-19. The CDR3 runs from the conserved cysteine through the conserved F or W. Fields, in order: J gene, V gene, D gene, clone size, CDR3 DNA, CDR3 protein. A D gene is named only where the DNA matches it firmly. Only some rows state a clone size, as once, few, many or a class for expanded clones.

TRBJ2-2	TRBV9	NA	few	TGTGCCAGCAGCCCCACCGGGACCGGGGAGCTGTTTTTT	CASSPTGTGELFF
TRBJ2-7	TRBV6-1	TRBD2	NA	TGTGCCAGCAGTGAAGCTTTAGGGGGGACTAGCGGTTCCTACGAGCAGTACTTC	CASSEALGGTSGSYEQYF
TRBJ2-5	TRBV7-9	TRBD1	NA	TGTGCCAGCACCAAGGACAGGGGGCGAGAGACCCAGTACTTC	CASTKDRGRETQYF
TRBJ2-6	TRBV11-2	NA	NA	TGTGCCAGCAGTCGACAGGACTCTGGGGCCAACGTCCTGACTTTC	CASSRQDSGANVLTF
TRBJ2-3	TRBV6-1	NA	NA	TGTGCCAGCAGTGAACAGCGCGGTGGCACAGATACGCAGTATTTT	CASSEQRGGTDTQYF
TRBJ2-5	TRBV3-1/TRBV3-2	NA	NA	TGTGCCAGCAGCCATCGAGCGGAAGGGAAAGAGACCCAGTACTTC	CASSHRAEGKETQYF
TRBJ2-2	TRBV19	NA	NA	TGTGCCAGTGGACAATCGGCCGGGGAGCTGTTTTTT	CASGQSAGELFF
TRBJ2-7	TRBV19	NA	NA	TGTGCCAGTAGTATAGCGGGAGTAATCTACGAGCAGTACTTC	CASSIAGVIYEQYF
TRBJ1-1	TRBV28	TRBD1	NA	TGTGCCAGCAGTTCCTGGACAGGGGGCAACACTGAAGCTTTCTTT	CASSSWTGGNTEAFF
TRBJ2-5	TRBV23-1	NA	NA	TGCGCCAGCAGTCAATCGTGGCTGGAGGAGACCCAGTACTTC	CASSQSWLEETQYF
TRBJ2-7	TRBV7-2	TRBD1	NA	TGTGCCAGCACCCCAGGGGGAGAGCAGTACTTC	CASTPGGEQYF
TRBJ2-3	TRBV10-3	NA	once	TGTGCCATCAGTGAGTCCTTTGCAGATACGCAGTATTTT	CAISESFADTQYF
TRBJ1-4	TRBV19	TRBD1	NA	TGTGCCAGTAGTCTACCACAGGGGGCGGTTGAAAAACTGTTTTTT	CASSLPQGAVEKLFF
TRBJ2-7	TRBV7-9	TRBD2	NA	TGTGCCAGCAGCTTTCCTTCCGGGACTAGCGGGAGAATCTACGAGCAGTACTTC	CASSFPSGTSGRIYEQYF
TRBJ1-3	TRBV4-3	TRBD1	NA	TGCGCCAGCAGCCCCGGGACAGGGGCTGGAAACACCATATATTTT	CASSPGTGAGNTIYF
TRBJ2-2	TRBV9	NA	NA	TGTGCCAGCAGCGTAGGCCTAGAGGCCGGGGAGCTGTTTTTT	CASSVGLEAGELFF
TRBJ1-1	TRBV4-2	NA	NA	TGTGCCAGCAGCCAAGAAGGGGCCCCCCGACACACTGAAGCTTTCTTT	CASSQEGAPRHTEAFF
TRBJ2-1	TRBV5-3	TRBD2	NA	TGTGCCAGAAGCCTAGGACTAGCGGGAGCCCAAACCTACAATGAGCAGTTCTTC	CARSLGLAGAQTYNEQFF
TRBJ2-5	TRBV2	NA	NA	TGTGCCAGCAACCTCCACCTAGTGGGGGGAAAGACCCAGTACTTC	CASNLHLVGGKTQYF
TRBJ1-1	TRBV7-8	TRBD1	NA	TGTGCCAGCAGCTTACAGGGGGTGACGAACACTGAAGCTTTCTTT	CASSLQGVTNTEAFF
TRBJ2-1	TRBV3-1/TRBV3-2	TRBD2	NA	TGTGCCAGCAGCCAAGATCTTGCGGGAGGCGGAAATGAGCAGTTCTTC	CASSQDLAGGGNEQFF
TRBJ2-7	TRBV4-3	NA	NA	TGCGCCAGCAGCCAGGTGGCAGGCCCTTCCTACGAGCAGTACTTC	CASSQVAGPSYEQYF
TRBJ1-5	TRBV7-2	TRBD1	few	TGTGCCAGCAGCTATTCCGGACAGGGGGGCAATCAGCCCCAGCATTTT	CASSYSGQGGNQPQHF
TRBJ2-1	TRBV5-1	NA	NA	TGCGCCAGCAGTGAGAGCGGTACCTCCTACAATGAGCAGTTCTTC	CASSESGTSYNEQFF
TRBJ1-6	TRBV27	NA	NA	TGTGCCAGCAGTACCCCACAAGGGGCCTATAATTCACCCCTCCACTTT	CASSTPQGAYNSPLHF
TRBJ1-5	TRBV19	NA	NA	TGTGCCAGTAGTGCGACCCTGCGGGGGCGAAATCAGCCCCAGCATTTT	CASSATLRGRNQPQHF
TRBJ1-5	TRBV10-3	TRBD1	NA	TGTGCCATCAGTCCCGACAGGGGGAATCAGCCCCAGCATTTT	CAISPDRGNQPQHF
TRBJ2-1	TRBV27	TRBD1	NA	TGTGCCAGCAGTTTGGGACAGGGGGCGCGGAATGAGCAGTTCTTC	CASSLGQGARNEQFF
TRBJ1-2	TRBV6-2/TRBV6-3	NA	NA	TGTGCCAGCAGTTACTTCGGGGTTGTGGATGTCTATGGCTACACCTTC	CASSYFGVVDVYGYTF
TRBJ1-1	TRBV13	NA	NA	TGTGCCAGCAGCTTCGGACTTCTCCAGACTGAAGCTTTCTTT	CASSFGLLQTEAFF
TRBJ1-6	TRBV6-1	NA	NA	TGTGCCAGCAGTGAAGAAAAGGGAGAATCACCCCTCCACTTT	CASSEEKGESPLHF
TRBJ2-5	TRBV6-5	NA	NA	TGTGCCAGCAGTCGGGGGGAGACCCAGTACTTC	CASSRGETQYF
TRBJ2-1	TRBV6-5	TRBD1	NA	TGTGCCAGCAGTTACCGACAGGGCCCTAGGGGTGAGCAGTTCTTC	CASSYRQGPRGEQFF
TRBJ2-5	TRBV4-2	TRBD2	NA	TGTGCCAGCAGCCGGTCACTAGCGGACGGAGAAGAGACCCAGTACTTC	CASSRSLADGEETQYF
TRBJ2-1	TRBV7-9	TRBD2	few	TGTGCCAGCAGCTCCCCACTAGCGGGAGCTAGGAATGAGCAGTTCTTC	CASSSPLAGARNEQFF
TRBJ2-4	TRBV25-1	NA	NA	TGTGCCAGCACCCAGACAGGAAACATTCAGTACTTC	CASTQTGNIQYF
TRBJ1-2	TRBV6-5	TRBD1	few	TGTGCCACCATGCGACAGGGGGCCCTATATGGCTACACCTTC	CATMRQGALYGYTF
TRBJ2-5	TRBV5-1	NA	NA	TGCGCCAGCGGCCCCGGGAGCCAAGGAGAGACCCAGTACTTC	CASGPGSQGETQYF
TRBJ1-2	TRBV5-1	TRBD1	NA	TGCGCCAGCAGCTTCCACAGGGGGGAAGGCTACACCTTC	CASSFHRGEGYTF
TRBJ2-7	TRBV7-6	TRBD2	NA	TGTGCCAGCAGCCCCCTAGCGGGGGTGGGCTACGAGCAGTACTTC	CASSPLAGVGYEQYF
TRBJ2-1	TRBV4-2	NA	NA	TGTGCCAGCAGCCAGCTCCGGGACTTCTACAATGAGCAGTTCTTC	CASSQLRDFYNEQFF
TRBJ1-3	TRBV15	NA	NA	TGTGCCACCAGCAGAGCAGGGTCATCTGGAAACACCATATATTTT	CATSRAGSSGNTIYF
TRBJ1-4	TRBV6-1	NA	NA	TGTGCCAGCAGTGAGCTAGGGGGAACTAATGAAAAACTGTTTTTT	CASSELGGTNEKLFF